The rows below give T cell receptor beta chains drawn from one sample of a study of T cell responses to AZD1222 COVID-19 vaccine. Method: immunoSEQ multiplex PCR; TCRdb's copy keeps in-frame clones and lacks some. The table has roughly 90,000 clones, 75% to 95% seen once. The starting material was peripheral blood, obtained on day 0 of MenACWY control vaccination. Receptors originate from an adult in good health. Both conserved end residues are part of each CDR3. The order of the fields is V gene, J gene, D gene, clone size, CDR3 DNA, CDR3 protein. D genes are given only for firm matches. Clone size is stated in some rows and not others, as once, few, many or a class when expanded.

>TRBV25-1|TRBJ1-1|TRBD1|.
TGTGCCAGCAGAGAGACAGGGAAGGACACTGAAGCTTTCTTT
CASRETGKDTEAFF
>TRBV29-1|TRBJ2-5|.|.
TGCAGCGTTGTGTTAGGGTCAGCGGAGACCCAGTACTTC
CSVVLGSAETQYF
>TRBV29-1|TRBJ1-1|.|once
TGCAGCGTCGTAGGGGTGCTGAACACTGAAGCTTTCTTT
CSVVGVLNTEAFF
>TRBV7-2|TRBJ1-1|.|.
TGTGCCAGCAGCCGTCCGGGCCCAACTAACACTGAAGCTTTCTTT
CASSRPGPTNTEAFF
>TRBV18|TRBJ1-3|.|.
TGTGCCAGCTCACCGTGGACGGCTGGAAACACCATATATTTT
CASSPWTAGNTIYF
>TRBV7-9|TRBJ2-2|.|.
TGTGCCAGCAGATCAGAGGGAAGCACCGGGGAGCTGTTTTTT
CASRSEGSTGELFF
>TRBV4-3|TRBJ1-2|.|.
TGCGCCAGCAGCCCCCGGGTAGCTAACTATGGCTACACCTTC
CASSPRVANYGYTF
>TRBV29-1|TRBJ1-1|.|.
TGCAGCGTTGAAAGGGGACGGGAGGAAGCTTTCTTT
CSVERGREEAFF
>TRBV7-6|TRBJ2-6|.|once
TGTGCCAGCAGCCTAGGATCCGGTGGAGATTCCTCTGGGGCCAACGTCCTGACTTTC
CASSLGSGGDSSGANVLTF
>TRBV7-6|TRBJ2-7|.|.
TGTGCCAGCAGCCCGCAAAAGGGGTCCTACGAGCAGTACTTC
CASSPQKGSYEQYF
>TRBV27|TRBJ1-1|.|.
TGTGCCAGCAGTTTATCTCGGGGAATGGGCTGGGAAGCTTTCTTT
CASSLSRGMGWEAFF
>TRBV2|TRBJ1-1|.|.
TGTGCCAGCACTACGGAGGACCCCGGAGCTTTCTTT
CASTTEDPGAFF
>TRBV29-1|TRBJ1-2|TRBD1|.
TGCAGCGTTCGGACAGGGGATTATGGCTACACCTTC
CSVRTGDYGYTF
>TRBV11-2|TRBJ2-1|.|.
TGTGCCAGCAGCTCAGAATGGACTACCAACAATGAGCAGTTCTTC
CASSSEWTTNNEQFF
>TRBV7-8|TRBJ2-7|.|.
TGTGCCAGCAGCTCTGGGATGATCTACGAGCAGTACTTC
CASSSGMIYEQYF
>TRBV25-1|TRBJ2-7|TRBD2|.
TGTGCCAGCAGTGTAGGACTAGCCCCATCCGAGCAGTACTTC
CASSVGLAPSEQYF
>TRBV7-8|TRBJ2-3|TRBD2|.
TGTGCCAGCAGCTTAACGACTAGCGGGAGGAGGCATACGCAGTATTTT
CASSLTTSGRRHTQYF
>TRBV9|TRBJ2-1|.|once
TGTGCCAGCAGCGTAGGATACTCCCTTTACAATGAGCAGTTCTTC
CASSVGYSLYNEQFF
>TRBV7-9|TRBJ2-3|.|.
TGTGCCAGCAGCTTAGTAGGTGGGAGTGAAACAGATACGCAGTATTTT
CASSLVGGSETDTQYF
>TRBV9|TRBJ1-1|.|.
TGTGCCAGCAGCGTAGCAGGGGCAGAGGCTTTCTTT
CASSVAGAEAFF
>TRBV24-1|TRBJ2-6|.|.
TGTGCCACCAGCAACGGGGGCTCTGGGGCCAACGTCCTGACTTTC
CATSNGGSGANVLTF
>TRBV7-9|TRBJ1-2|.|.
TGTGCCAGCAGCTTAGTGTACCAAGGTTACGGCTACACCTTC
CASSLVYQGYGYTF
>TRBV24-1|TRBJ1-5|.|.
TGTGCCACCAGCCTGGACAGTAGCAATCAGCCCCAGCATTTT
CATSLDSSNQPQHF
>TRBV6-5|TRBJ2-1|.|.
TGTGCCAGCAGTTCCGGACAGTTCAATGAGCAGTTCTTC
CASSSGQFNEQFF
>TRBV18|TRBJ2-6|.|.
TGTGCCAGCTCCTGGCTATCGGATGCTGGGGCCAACGTCCTGACTTTC
CASSWLSDAGANVLTF
>TRBV13|TRBJ1-4|.|.
TGTGCCAGCAGCTTAAGGGGCGCCGGTGAAAAACTGTTTTTT
CASSLRGAGEKLFF
>TRBV7-2|TRBJ1-5|.|.
TGTGCCAGCAGCTTAGTCGCGGGGGGCAATCAGCCCCAGCATTTT
CASSLVAGGNQPQHF
>TRBV30|TRBJ2-5|.|.
TGTGCCTGGGGCCTAGCAGTCCAAGAGACCCAGTACTTC
CAWGLAVQETQYF
>TRBV2|TRBJ1-2|.|once
TGTGCCAGCAGCGCAAGGGGAAGCGATGGCTACACCTTC
CASSARGSDGYTF
>TRBV6-8|TRBJ2-5|.|few
TGTGCCAGCACCCCAGGGGAGCAAGAGACCCAGTACTTC
CASTPGEQETQYF
>TRBV9|TRBJ1-5|.|.
TGTGCCAGCGGGGGGACGGAAAATCAGCCCCAGCATTTT
CASGGTENQPQHF
>TRBV30|TRBJ1-3|.|.
TGTGCCTGCCCTGGGAGGGGCAGAGGAAACACCATATATTTT
CACPGRGRGNTIYF
>TRBV7-9|TRBJ2-2|TRBD1|.
TGTGCCAGCAGCTCCAAGACAGGGGGCTTTTCCGGGGAGCTGTTTTTT
CASSSKTGGFSGELFF
>TRBV10-3|TRBJ2-7|.|.
TGTGCCATCAGTGAGTCGGCAGCCTACGAGCAGTACTTC
CAISESAAYEQYF
>TRBV10-3|TRBJ2-2|.|.
TGTGCCATCAGTGAGGGAGGGACCGGGGAGCTGTTTTTT
CAISEGGTGELFF
>TRBV6-5|TRBJ1-1|TRBD1|.
TGTGCCAGCAGTCGGGCGTGGACAGGGAACACTGAAGCTTTCTTT
CASSRAWTGNTEAFF
>TRBV28|TRBJ1-5|.|.
TGTGCCAGCACCCCTCAGCCTCTTAATCAGCCCCAGCATTTT
CASTPQPLNQPQHF
>TRBV19|TRBJ2-7|TRBD1|.
TGTGCCAGTAGTCCGAACAGGGGGAGCTCCTACGAGCAGTACTTC
CASSPNRGSSYEQYF
>TRBV6-5|TRBJ1-5|.|.
TGTGCCAGCAGTTACTCACTAACCCACAATCAGCCCCAGCATTTT
CASSYSLTHNQPQHF